The sequence of this T cell receptor (beta chain) was determined in a study of T cells in tumors after PD-1 blockade. Between the trimmed V and J ends, which lost 6 bases and 1 base, there was a span of 12 bases. The CDR3 has 14 residues. Germline V gene data show CDR1 as MNHEY and CDR2 as SVGAGI. Sequencing used immunoSEQ multiplex PCR; TCRdb keeps in-frame clones, though not all of them. Of some 15,000 clones in the sample, roughly 80% were seen once. The sequence was obtained from a human donor with basal cell carcinoma. Sequenced material: PBMCs, taken after anti-PD-1 treatment. This rearrangement joins TRBV6-5 to TRBJ1-1; TRBD1 is a possible D gene (6 bases). In nucleotides, the CDR3 is TGTGCCAGCAGCCAAACAGGGAGGAACACTGAAGCTTTCTTT. It is translated as CASSQTGRNTEAFF.